This T cell receptor (beta chain) was sequenced in a study of prognosis after radiotherapy for stage I lung cancer. This clonotype is deemed medium-sized. Two-round multiplex PCR amplified TCR beta CDR3 from genomic DNA. For every TRBV and TRBJ gene, a specific primer was used in first-round PCR. In TCRdb, the multiplex PCR reads were re-called with MiXCR into one record per CDR3 protein. Found here are 9,500 to 14,000 distinct CDR3 sequences, 30% to 40% of them singletons; the top ten hold about 53%. This clonotype originated in a donor over 45 with non-small cell lung cancer. The sample in question was PBMCs, obtained before or after stereotactic body radiation therapy (not recorded which).

The CDR3 DNA sequence: TGTGCCAGCAGCACCGAATACGAGCAGTACTTC. Translated: CASSTEYEQYF. The chain carries TRBV28 and TRBJ2-7; D gene uncertain. In germline, CDR1 is MDHEN, CDR2 SYDVKM. This CDR3 has 11 residues. V was clipped by 6 bases and J by 4 bases, with 7 bases between them.